This entry features one T cell receptor beta chain sequence. The antigen remains unidentified. The study sequenced cultured CD4+ T cell DNA using the Oncomine TCR Beta short-read assay. Genomic DNA was taken out of cultured CD4+ T cells by extraction. TCRdb re-called the PCR reads with MiXCR, one entry per CDR3 protein. The sample records some 8,600 distinct CDR3 sequences, roughly a third being singletons. These data originate in a study of vaccination and CD4 T cells after COVID-19. Turning to the study itself: Overlapping peptides covering the spike proteins of SARS-CoV-2, HCoV-NL63, HCoV-OC43 and HCoV-229E were added to stimulate cells.

The treatment was: roughly ten-day PBMC culture with coronavirus spike peptide pools or control peptides (ViraFEST assay). Gathered ahead of the COVID-19 pandemic (2011-2018) were the CD4+ T cells of the unexposed donor. Germline CDR1 and CDR2: DFQATT and SNEGSKA (reference sequence). CDR3 size: 14 residues. Between the trimmed V and J ends, which lost 5 bases and 3 bases, there was a span of 15 bases. The rearrangement links TRBV20-1 to TRBJ2-3; possible D gene TRBD2, 7 bases. The sequencing input was CD4+ T cells from blood, cultured in vitro. The TCR sequence derives from a human donor in good health. DNA for the CDR3: TGCAGTGCTCAAGGGGGGGCGCGGACAGATACGCAGTATTTT. This codes for CSAQGGARTDTQYF.